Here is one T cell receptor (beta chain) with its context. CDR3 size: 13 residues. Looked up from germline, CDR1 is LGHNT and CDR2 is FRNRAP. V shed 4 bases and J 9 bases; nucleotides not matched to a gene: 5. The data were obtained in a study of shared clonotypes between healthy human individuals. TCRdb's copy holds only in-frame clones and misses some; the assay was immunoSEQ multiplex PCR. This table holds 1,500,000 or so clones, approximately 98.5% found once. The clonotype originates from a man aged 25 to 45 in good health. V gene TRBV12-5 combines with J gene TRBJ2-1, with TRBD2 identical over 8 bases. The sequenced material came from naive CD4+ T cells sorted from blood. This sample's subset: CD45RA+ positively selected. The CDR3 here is CASGSPAGGEQFF. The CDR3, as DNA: TGTGCTAGTGGTTCCCCGGCGGGGGGTGAGCAGTTCTTC.